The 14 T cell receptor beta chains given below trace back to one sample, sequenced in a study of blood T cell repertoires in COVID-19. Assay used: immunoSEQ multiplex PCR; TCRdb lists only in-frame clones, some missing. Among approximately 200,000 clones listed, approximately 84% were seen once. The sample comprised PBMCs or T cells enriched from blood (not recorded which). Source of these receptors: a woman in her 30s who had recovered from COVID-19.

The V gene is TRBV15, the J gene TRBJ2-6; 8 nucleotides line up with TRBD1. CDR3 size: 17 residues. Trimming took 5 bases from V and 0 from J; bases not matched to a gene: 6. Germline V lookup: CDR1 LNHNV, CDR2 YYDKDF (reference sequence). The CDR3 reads CATSFGQGLSGANVLTF. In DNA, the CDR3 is TGTGCCACCAGCTTCGGACAGGGCCTCTCTGGGGCCAACGTCCTGACTTTC.

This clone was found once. As DNA, the CDR3 is TGTGCCAGCAGCTCGGGACTAGCGGGAGTTGCCTACGAGCAGTACTTC. It yields the protein CASSSGLAGVAYEQYF. The chain links TRBV3-1 (or the pseudogene TRBV3-2) to TRBJ2-7; 14 bases match TRBD2. The V gene's germline CDR1 is LGHDT and CDR2 YNNKEL (reference sequence). With V trimmed by 5 bases and J by 2 bases, 5 bases remained unmatched. The CDR3 covers 16 residues.

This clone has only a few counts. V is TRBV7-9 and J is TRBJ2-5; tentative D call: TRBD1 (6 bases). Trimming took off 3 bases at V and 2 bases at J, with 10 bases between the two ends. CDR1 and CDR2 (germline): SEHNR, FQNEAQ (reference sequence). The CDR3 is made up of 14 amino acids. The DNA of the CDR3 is TGTGCCAGCAGCTTTGACAGGTTACAAGAGACCCAGTACTTC. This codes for CASSFDRLQETQYF.

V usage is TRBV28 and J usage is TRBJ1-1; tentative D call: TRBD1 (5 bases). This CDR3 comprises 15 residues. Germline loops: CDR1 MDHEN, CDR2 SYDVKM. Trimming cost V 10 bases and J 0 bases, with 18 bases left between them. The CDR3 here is CATHSGGVVNTEAFF. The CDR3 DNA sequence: TGTGCCACCCACTCCGGGGGGGTTGTGAACACTGAAGCTTTCTTT.

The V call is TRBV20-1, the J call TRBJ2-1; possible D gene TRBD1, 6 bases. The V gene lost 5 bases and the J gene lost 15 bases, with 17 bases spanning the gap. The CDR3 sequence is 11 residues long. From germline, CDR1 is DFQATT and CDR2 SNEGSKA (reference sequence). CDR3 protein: CSAFGQSVPFF. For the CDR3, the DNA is TGCAGTGCTTTCGGACAGTCTGTTCCGTTCTTC.

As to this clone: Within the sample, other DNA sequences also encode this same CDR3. In DNA form, the CDR3 reads TGTGCCAGCAGTTTACCCGGGAACTATGGCTACACCTTC. Its protein is CASSLPGNYGYTF. V and J are TRBV28 and TRBJ1-2; D ambiguous. Deletions cut 2 bases from V and 2 bases from J, with 6 bases between. The CDR3 has 13 residues. CDR1 and CDR2 from the germline V gene are MDHEN and SYDVKM.

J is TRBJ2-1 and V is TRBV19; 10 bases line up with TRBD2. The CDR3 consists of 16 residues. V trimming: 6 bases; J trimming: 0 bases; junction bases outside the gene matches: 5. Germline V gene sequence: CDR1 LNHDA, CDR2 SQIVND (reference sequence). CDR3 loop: CASSQGLADSYNEQFF. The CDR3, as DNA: TGTGCCAGTAGCCAAGGACTAGCGGACTCCTACAATGAGCAGTTCTTC.

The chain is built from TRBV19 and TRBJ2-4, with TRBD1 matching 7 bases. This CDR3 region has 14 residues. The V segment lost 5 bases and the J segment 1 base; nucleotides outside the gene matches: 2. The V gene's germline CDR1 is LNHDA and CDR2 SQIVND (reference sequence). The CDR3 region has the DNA TGTGCCAGTAGTGCGACAGGGGCCAAAAACATTCAGTACTTC. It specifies CASSATGAKNIQYF.

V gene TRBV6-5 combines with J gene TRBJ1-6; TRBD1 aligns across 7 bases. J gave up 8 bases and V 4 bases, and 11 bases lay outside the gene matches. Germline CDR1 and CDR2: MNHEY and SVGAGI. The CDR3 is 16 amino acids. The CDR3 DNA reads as TGTGCCAGCAGTTTAACGGGACAGAGGTCTGATTCACCCCTCCACTTT. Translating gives CASSLTGQRSDSPLHF.

CDR3 protein: CASSLIRTGTYGYTF. The CDR3 DNA reads as TGTGCCAGCAGCTTAATCCGGACAGGGACCTATGGCTACACCTTC. This chain connects TRBV7-2 to TRBJ1-2; 8 nucleotides agree with TRBD1. The CDR3 is 15 residues long. V was clipped by 2 bases and J by 4 bases; unmatched bases: 6. Looked up from germline, CDR1 is SGHTA and CDR2 is FQGNSA.

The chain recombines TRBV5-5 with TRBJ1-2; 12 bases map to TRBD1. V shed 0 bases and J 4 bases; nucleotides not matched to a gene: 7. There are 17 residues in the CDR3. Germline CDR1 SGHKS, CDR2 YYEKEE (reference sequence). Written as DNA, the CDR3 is TGTGCCAGCAGCTTGGTGGGACAGGGGGCCTCGGGCTATGGCTACACCTTC. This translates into CASSLVGQGASGYGYTF.

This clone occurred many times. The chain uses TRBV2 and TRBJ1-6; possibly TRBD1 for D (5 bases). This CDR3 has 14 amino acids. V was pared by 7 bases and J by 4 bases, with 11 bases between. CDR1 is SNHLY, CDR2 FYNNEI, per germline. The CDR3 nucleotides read TGTGCCAGCACTTGGGACTCATATAATTCACCCCTCCACTTT. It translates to CASTWDSYNSPLHF.

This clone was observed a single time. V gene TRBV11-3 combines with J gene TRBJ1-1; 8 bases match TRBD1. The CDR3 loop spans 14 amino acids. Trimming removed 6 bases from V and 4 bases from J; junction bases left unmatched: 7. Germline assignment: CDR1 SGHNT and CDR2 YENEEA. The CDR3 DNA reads TGTGCCAGCAGTGCCCGACAGGGGAGCACTGAAGCTTTCTTT. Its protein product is CASSARQGSTEAFF.

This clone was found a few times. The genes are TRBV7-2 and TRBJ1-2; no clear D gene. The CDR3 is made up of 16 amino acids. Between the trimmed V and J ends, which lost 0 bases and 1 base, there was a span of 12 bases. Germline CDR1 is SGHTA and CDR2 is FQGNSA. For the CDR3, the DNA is TGTGCCAGCAGCTTAGCAAGAACTCAGCGTAACTATGGCTACACCTTC. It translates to CASSLARTQRNYGYTF.